This TCR beta chain was sequenced for a study of a mutant IDH1 vaccine in newly diagnosed glioma. This sample's time point: week 47, end of study. Topical imiquimod accompanied each vaccine dose, which consisted of 300 ug of mutant IDH1 20-mer peptide. Profiled with immunoSEQ multiplex PCR; TCRdb holds only in-frame clones, not every one. The sample holds about 50,000 clones; roughly 80% are singletons and the top ten take 5% to 6.5%. Turning to this clone: No antigen is known for it.

The V end was cut by 7 bases, the J end by 3 bases, with 18 bases between. There are 15 residues in the CDR3. From germline, CDR1 is SNHLY and CDR2 FYNNEI. The rearrangement joins TRBV2 to TRBJ1-1; TRBD1 is a possible D gene (5 bases). The specimen comprised PBMCs, sampled from a glioma patient whose treatment included an IDH1 peptide vaccine. The receptor comes from a man between 45 and 60 years old with glioma. CDR3 bases: TGTGCCAGCACCCCTAGGTGGGGCGGGTACACTGAAGCTTTCTTT. Amino acids: CASTPRWGGYTEAFF.